This TCR beta chain comes out of a study of cytomegalovirus exposure and HLA in healthy donors. In the case of this clone: Its antigen is unidentified.

The CDR3 runs to 14 residues. Per germline, CDR1 SEHNR and CDR2 FQNEAQ (reference sequence). V was trimmed by 1 base and J by 5 bases, leaving 9 bases between them. Regarding the study as a whole: A previous analysis found most TCR beta V segments productive roughly 87% or roughly 30% of the time.

The PCR used 60 Vbeta and 13 Jbeta primers. Sequencing was performed with immunoSEQ multiplex PCR; in TCRdb, only in-frame clones are kept and a portion is missing. Of roughly 99,000 clones in the sample, about three quarters were seen once. V gene TRBV7-9 combines with J gene TRBJ1-5; perhaps TRBD1 as D (5 bases). This clonotype was sampled from a man aged 30 to 45 in good health and CMV-seronegative. The source material was PBMCs. The CDR3 DNA is TGTGCCAGCAGCTTAGTAGGGGATGATCAGCCCCAGCATTTT. Translating gives CASSLVGDDQPQHF.